This TCR beta chain was recovered during a study of OX40 agonist ivuxolimab in advanced cancers. The junction had 4 bases not matched to a gene; V was cut back by 10 bases and J by 1 base. The CDR3 is made up of 14 amino acids. CDR1 MNHNS and CDR2 SASEGT come from the germline V gene. TCRdb's table, derived via immunoSEQ multiplex PCR, lists solely in-frame clones and lacks some. The profile shows approximately 50,000 clones, approximately 88% of them singletons. Specimen: CD4+ or CD8+ T cells sorted from blood, collected in a trial of the OX40 agonist ivuxolimab. This TCR was recovered from an adult with an advanced solid tumor such as melanoma, head and neck, liver or kidney cancer. V usage is TRBV6-1 and J usage is TRBJ2-6, with 7 bases identical to TRBD1. CDR3 sequence reads: CATETGSGANVLTF. The CDR3 nucleotides read TGTGCCACCGAGACAGGGTCTGGGGCCAACGTCCTGACTTTC.